This T cell receptor (beta chain) was identified during a study of cytomegalovirus exposure and HLA in healthy donors. Amplification used 60 Vbeta primers and 13 Jbeta primers. Clones were read by immunoSEQ multiplex PCR, and TCRdb kept only the in-frame ones, dropping some. The sample has about 180,000 clones, roughly 76% seen once. Healthy bone marrow donors made up the donors. CDR1 MNHEY and CDR2 SMNVEV come from the germline V gene (reference sequence). This CDR3 is 14 amino acids long. Trimming shortened V by 5 bases and J by 2 bases, and 12 bases separated the two germline ends. The receptor was derived from a woman aged 18-29 years in good health and CMV-seropositive. The chain employs TRBV27 and TRBJ1-1; tentative D call: TRBD1 (5 bases). Sequenced input: PBMCs. The DNA for the CDR3 is TGTGCCAGCAGTCAATTGGGGGGTAACACTGAAGCTTTCTTT. The encoded protein is CASSQLGGNTEAFF.